Here is one TCR beta chain with its context. The sample originates from a study of blood T cell repertoires in COVID-19. TCRdb's table, derived via immunoSEQ multiplex PCR, lists solely in-frame clones and lacks some. The sample gives roughly 15,000 clones, 80% to 90% of which show up once; roughly 30% is in the top ten. The ends lost 5 bases at V and 6 bases at J; junction bases unmatched: 9. The CDR3 extends over 15 amino acids. Germline CDR1 SGHRS, CDR2 YFSETQ. This sequence joins TRBV5-1 and TRBJ2-2, with 8 positions matching TRBD1. The sequence was obtained from a woman in her forties or fifties with active or convalescent COVID-19. The sequencing input was peripheral blood. Written as DNA, the CDR3 is TGCGCCAGCAGTACCGAACAGGGGGTGGCCGGGGAGCTGTTTTTT. Translated, it gives CASSTEQGVAGELFF.